The source of this T cell receptor (beta chain) is a study of T-cell reconstitution after alpha-beta-depleted transplantation in children. Ten or more counts support this clonotype. Unique molecular identifiers were incorporated during preparation of the TCRbeta library. TCRdb re-analysed the PCR reads in MiXCR, keeping a single row per CDR3 protein. The table has roughly 180,000 distinct CDR3 sequences, about 14% seen once. The CDR3 contains 13 residues. V shed 5 bases and J 10 bases; nucleotides not matched to a gene: 8. CDR1 and CDR2 (germline): SNHLY, FYNNEI. The sample was PBMCs from the stem cell graft donor, taken from the stem cell graft. This sequence was found in a human donor who donated a stem cell graft to a child with acute lymphoblastic leukemia. V gene TRBV2 combines with J gene TRBJ2-3; 8 nucleotides match TRBD2. CDR3 sequence: CASSRTGLEAQYF. The DNA for the CDR3 is TGTGCCAGCAGTAGAACGGGACTAGAGGCGCAGTATTTT.